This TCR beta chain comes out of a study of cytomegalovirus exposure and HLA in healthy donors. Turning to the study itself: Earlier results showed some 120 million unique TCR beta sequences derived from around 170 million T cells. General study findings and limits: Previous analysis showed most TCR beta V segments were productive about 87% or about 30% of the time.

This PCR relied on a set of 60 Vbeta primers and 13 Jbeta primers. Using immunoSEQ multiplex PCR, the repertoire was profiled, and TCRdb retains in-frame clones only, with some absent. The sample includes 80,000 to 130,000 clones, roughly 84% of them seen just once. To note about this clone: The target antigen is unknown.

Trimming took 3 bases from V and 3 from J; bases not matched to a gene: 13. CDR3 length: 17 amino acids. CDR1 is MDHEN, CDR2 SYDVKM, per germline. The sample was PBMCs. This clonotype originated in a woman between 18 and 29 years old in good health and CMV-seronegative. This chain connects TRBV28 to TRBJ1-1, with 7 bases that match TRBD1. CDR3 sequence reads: CASSFRPRSTGYTEAFF. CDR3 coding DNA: TGTGCCAGCAGTTTCAGACCCCGATCGACAGGGTACACTGAAGCTTTCTTT.